This T cell receptor (beta chain) was identified during a study of early T cells in non-severe SARS-CoV-2 infection. Study overall: The input, bulk RNA from unsorted whole blood, was sequenced, and chains were unpaired.

Unique molecular identifiers were attached to individual cDNA molecules. TCRdb redid the calling of the 5' RACE reads with MiXCR, one entry per CDR3 protein. Of some 57,000 distinct CDR3 sequences listed, less than 11% are singletons. The CDR3 has 16 amino acids. CDR1 is SEHNR, CDR2 FQNEAQ, per germline (reference sequence). J gave up 4 bases and V 5 bases, and 11 bases lay outside the gene matches. Study-level results: Private and CD4 specificities were missed by VDJdb matching, which favored anti-spike CD8 responses.

This clonotype has ten or more counts. Its cognate antigen is unknown. This clonotype originated in an adult who was a healthcare worker with PCR-confirmed SARS-CoV-2 infection or an uninfected control (not recorded which). The sequenced sample consisted of whole blood. The chain carries TRBV7-9 and TRBJ1-3, with TRBD1 matching 7 bases. CDR3 amino acids: CASSPASTGAGNTIYF. CDR3 nucleotide sequence: TGTGCCAGCAGCCCGGCATCAACAGGGGCCGGAAACACCATATATTTT.